These 8 T cell receptor beta chains share one sample of origin, sequenced in a study of CD8 T cells in Susac syndrome. Roughly 0.45 to 1 ug RNA was reverse transcribed with random hexamers. TCRdb re-analysed the immunoSEQ multiplex PCR reads in MiXCR, keeping a single row per CDR3 protein. The table includes a few hundred thousand distinct CDR3 sequences, approximately 85% detected once. The sequenced sample was CD8+ T cells from PBMCs. All receptors come from a human donor with multiple sclerosis.

This chain uses TRBV5-4 with TRBJ2-7; D call uncertain. Trimming pared 0 bases from V and 2 bases from J, leaving 6 bases between. CDR1 and CDR2 from the germline V gene are SGHNT and YYREEE (reference sequence). The CDR3 spans 13 residues. The CDR3 nucleotides are TGTGCCAGCAGCTTGGAGATGGCCTACGAGCAGTACTTC. This sequence encodes CASSLEMAYEQYF.

This chain uses TRBV28 with TRBJ2-7; TRBD2 aligns across 9 bases. The CDR3 is made up of 15 amino acids. V shed 5 bases, J shed 5 bases, and the junction held 10 bases outside the gene matches. Germline CDR1 reads MDHEN; CDR2 reads SYDVKM. In nucleotides, the CDR3 is TGTGCCAGCAGTGCAACAGCGGGAGGAAGGGACGAGCAGTACTTC. It codes for CASSATAGGRDEQYF.

CDR3 in amino acids: CASSLEGESQPQHF. Written as DNA, the CDR3 is TGTGCCAGCAGTTTAGAGGGGGAGAGTCAGCCCCAGCATTTT. The chain links TRBV12-3 or TRBV12-4 to TRBJ1-5; possibly TRBD1 for D (6 bases). The CDR3 consists of 14 residues. V was pared by 1 base and J by 6 bases, with 10 bases between.

The chain uses TRBV12-3 or TRBV12-4 and TRBJ1-1; the match to TRBD1 covers 7 bases. The CDR3 length is 14 residues. Germline trimming cut 3 bases from V and 4 bases from J; bases unmatched to any gene: 5. The CDR3, as DNA: TGTGCCAGCAGTTTCCCAGGGGGACTCACTGAAGCTTTCTTT. This translates into CASSFPGGLTEAFF.

V and J are TRBV19 and TRBJ2-1; 9 bases match TRBD2. This CDR3 contains 15 residues. Germline-derived CDR1 and CDR2 are LNHDA and SQIVND (reference sequence). V shed 7 bases, J shed 3 bases, and the junction held 7 bases outside the gene matches. CDR3 in amino acids: CASKVAGANYNEQFF. The CDR3 nucleotides are TGTGCCAGTAAAGTAGCGGGAGCAAACTACAATGAGCAGTTCTTC.

The chain uses TRBV19 and TRBJ2-1, with 7 bases lining up with TRBD2. This CDR3 has 16 amino acids. Losses at the gene ends were 7 bases for V and 7 bases for J; bases not matched to a gene: 16. Germline lookup yields CDR1 LNHDA and CDR2 SQIVND (reference sequence). Here the CDR3 DNA reads TGTGCCAGTAAAGCTTGGCAGGGAGGGGTCCTTAATGAGCAGTTCTTC. Encoded protein: CASKAWQGGVLNEQFF.

J is TRBJ1-1 and V is TRBV11-2, with unresolved D. The V end was cut by 1 base, the J end by 6 bases, with 6 bases between. The CDR3 contains 12 residues. Germline CDR1 reads SGHAT; CDR2 reads FQNNGV. The CDR3 protein is CASSLVAAEAFF. Written as DNA, the CDR3 is TGTGCCAGCAGCTTAGTGGCCGCTGAAGCTTTCTTT.

The chain recombines TRBV19 with TRBJ2-1, with 12 bases that match TRBD1. Germline CDR1 is LNHDA and CDR2 is SQIVND (reference sequence). Trimming removed 7 bases from V and 5 bases from J; junction bases left unmatched: 12. The CDR3 covers 17 residues. The CDR3 DNA sequence: TGTGCCAGTATGGGGACAGGGGGCCCACCGCGGAACAATGAGCAGTTCTTC. It encodes CASMGTGGPPRNNEQFF.